These 2 T cell receptor beta chains were all obtained from the same sample, sequenced in a study of CD8 T cells in Susac syndrome. RNA in amounts of roughly 0.5 to 1 ug was reverse transcribed with random hexamers. Via MiXCR, TCRdb re-called the immunoSEQ multiplex PCR reads, giving one row per CDR3 protein. The repertoire holds about 240,000 distinct CDR3 sequences, 90% to 96% seen once, with approximately 0.094% in the top ten. The specimen sequenced was CD4+ T cells from PBMCs. The receptors originated from a human donor with Susac syndrome.

V gene TRBV3-1 combines with J gene TRBJ1-4, with D perhaps TRBD1 (6 bases). The CDR3 runs to 16 residues. The V gene lost 0 bases and the J gene lost 7 bases, with 15 bases spanning the gap. In germline, CDR1 is LGHDT, CDR2 YNNKEL (reference sequence). CDR3: CASSQEAAGVGEKLFF. The CDR3 region has the DNA TGTGCCAGCAGCCAAGAAGCCGCAGGGGTCGGTGAAAAACTGTTTTTT.

The chain links TRBV12-3 or TRBV12-4 to TRBJ2-7; no clear D gene. This CDR3 has 12 residues. V was pared by 4 bases and J by 2 bases, with 6 bases between. The CDR3 protein is CASSSRPYEQYF. The CDR3 DNA is TGTGCCAGCAGTTCTAGACCCTACGAGCAGTACTTC.